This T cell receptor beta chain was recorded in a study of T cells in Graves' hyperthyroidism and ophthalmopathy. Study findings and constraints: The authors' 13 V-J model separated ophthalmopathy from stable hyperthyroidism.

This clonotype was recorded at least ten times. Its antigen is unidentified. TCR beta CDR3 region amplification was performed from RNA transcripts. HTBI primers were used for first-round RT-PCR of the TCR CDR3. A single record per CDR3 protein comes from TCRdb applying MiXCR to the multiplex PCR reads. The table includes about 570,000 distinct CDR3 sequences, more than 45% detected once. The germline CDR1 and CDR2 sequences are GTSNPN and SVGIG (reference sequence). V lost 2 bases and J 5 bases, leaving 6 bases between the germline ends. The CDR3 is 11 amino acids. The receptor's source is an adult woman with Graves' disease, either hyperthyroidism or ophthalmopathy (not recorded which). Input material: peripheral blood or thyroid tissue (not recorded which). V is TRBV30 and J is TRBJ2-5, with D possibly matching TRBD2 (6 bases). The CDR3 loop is CAWSRGETQYF. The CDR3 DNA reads TGTGCCTGGAGTCGGGGGGAGACCCAGTACTTC.